This entry describes one TCR beta chain. Indicated treatment: around 19 received Ad26.COV2.S at low or high dose, single or two shots; roughly five received placebo; per-sample allocation not given. Day 63 after the first vaccine or placebo injection was the time point for sampling. The sample is drawn from a study of Ad26.COV2.S vaccination and SARS-CoV-2 variants. Background on the study: The Ad26.COV2.S arm of the COV1001 trial was where the donor was placed.

TCRdb's table, derived via immunoSEQ multiplex PCR, lists solely in-frame clones and lacks some. Of approximately 350,000 clones listed, about nine tenths are singletons. The CDR3 covers 17 residues. The V end lost 4 bases, the J end lost 1 base, and 18 bases lay between the germline ends. From germline, CDR1 is MGHDK and CDR2 SYGVNS. The specimen comprised peripheral blood, sampled in a trial of Ad26.COV2.S vaccine versus placebo. The chain links TRBV25-1 to TRBJ2-3; maybe TRBD2 (5 bases). The receptor's source is a person aged 18-60 years who received the Ad26.COV2.S COVID-19 vaccine or a placebo. The CDR3 bases are TGTGCCAGCAGTGCATACGGACTCCTTAGGGGCACAGATACGCAGTATTTT. Protein sequence: CASSAYGLLRGTDTQYF.